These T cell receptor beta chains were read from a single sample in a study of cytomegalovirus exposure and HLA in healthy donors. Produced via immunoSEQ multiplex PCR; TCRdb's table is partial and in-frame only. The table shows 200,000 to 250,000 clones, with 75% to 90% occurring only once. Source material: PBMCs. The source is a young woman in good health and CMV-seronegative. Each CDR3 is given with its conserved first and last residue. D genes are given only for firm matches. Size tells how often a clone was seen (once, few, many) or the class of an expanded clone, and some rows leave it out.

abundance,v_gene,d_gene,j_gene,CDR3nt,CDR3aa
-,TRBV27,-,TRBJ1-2,TGTGCCAGCAGTTCAAGGTCAGGGCGGGGGATTAACTATGGCTACACCTTC,CASSSRSGRGINYGYTF
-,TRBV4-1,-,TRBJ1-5,TGCGCCAGCAGCCAATCTAGGGACGGGCGTAATCAGCCCCAGCATTTT,CASSQSRDGRNQPQHF
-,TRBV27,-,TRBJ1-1,TGTGCCAGCAGTTTGCGGGTCGATGGGAACACTGAAGCTTTCTTT,CASSLRVDGNTEAFF
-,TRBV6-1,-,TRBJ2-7,TGTGCCAGCAGGAGGGACTCTCCCTACGAGCAGTACTTC,CASRRDSPYEQYF
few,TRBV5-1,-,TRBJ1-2,TGCGCCAGCAGCGGGACACACTATGGCTACACCTTC,CASSGTHYGYTF
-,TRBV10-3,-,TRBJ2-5,TGTGCCACTCGAGACTCCCTGGAGGAGACCCAGTACTTC,CATRDSLEETQYF
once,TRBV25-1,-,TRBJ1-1,TGTGCCAGCTCACTAGGGGGGGCGCAAGAAAGAGCTTTCTTT,CASSLGGAQERAFF
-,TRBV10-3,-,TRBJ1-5,TGTGCCATCAGCGGACAGCTCAATCAGCCCCAGCATTTT,CAISGQLNQPQHF
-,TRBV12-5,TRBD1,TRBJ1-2,TGTGCTAGTGGTTTATCAGGGGGCGAGATCTATGGCTACACCTTC,CASGLSGGEIYGYTF
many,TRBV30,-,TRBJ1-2,TGTGCCTGGACACCGAGGGTCACGGACTATGGCTACACCTTC,CAWTPRVTDYGYTF
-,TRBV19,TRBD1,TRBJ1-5,TGTGCCAGTAGTGGCGACAGGGGTCGTCAGCCCCAGCATTTT,CASSGDRGRQPQHF
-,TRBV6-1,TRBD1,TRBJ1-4,TGTGCCAGCAGCGCCATGGGACAGGGTGGGGAAAAACTGTTTTTT,CASSAMGQGGEKLFF
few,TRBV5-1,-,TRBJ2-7,TGCGCCAGCAGGAGGGGGGGCGAGTACGAGCAGTACTTC,CASRRGGEYEQYF
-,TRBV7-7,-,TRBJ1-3,TGTGCTAGCAGCTTAGGCCCATCCTCTGGAAACACCATATATTTT,CASSLGPSSGNTIYF
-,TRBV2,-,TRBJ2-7,TGTGCCAGCAGTGAAATAGGGCCGACCTACGAGCAGTACTTC,CASSEIGPTYEQYF
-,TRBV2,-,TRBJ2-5,TGTGCCAGTTCACGGACTGATCCCGAGGAGACCCAGTACTTC,CASSRTDPEETQYF
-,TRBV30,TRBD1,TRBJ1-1,TGTGCCTGGGGGGACAGATCCACTGAAGCTTTCTTT,CAWGDRSTEAFF
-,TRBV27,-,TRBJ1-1,TGTGCCAGCAGTTTAGTCGCAGGGACCCAAAAAGCTTTCTTT,CASSLVAGTQKAFF
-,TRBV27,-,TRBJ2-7,TGTGCTTGCAGGGCATACTCCTACGAGCAGTACTTC,CACRAYSYEQYF
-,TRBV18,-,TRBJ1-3,TGTGCCAGCTCCCGGACAGATGGAAACACCATATATTTT,CASSRTDGNTIYF
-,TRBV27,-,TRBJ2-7,TGTGCCAGCAGCCTCGGACGGCCGCTCCTCTACGAGCAGTACTTC,CASSLGRPLLYEQYF
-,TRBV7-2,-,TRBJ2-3,TGTGCCAGCAGCGCTAGAGGACGGGGGACCATCACAGATACGCAGTATTTT,CASSARGRGTITDTQYF
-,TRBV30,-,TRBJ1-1,TGTGCCTGGAACCCGGGGACTGAAGCTTTCTTT,CAWNPGTEAFF
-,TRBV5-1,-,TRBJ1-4,TGCGCCAGCAGCCCGGAAGAAAAGGCCGGTCCAAGGCCAACTAATGAAAAACTGTTTTTT,CASSPEEKAGPRPTNEKLFF
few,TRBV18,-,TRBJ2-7,TGTGCCAGCTCACTCAAAGGAGGGGACCCTTCCTACGAGCAGTACTTC,CASSLKGGDPSYEQYF
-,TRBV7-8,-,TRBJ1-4,TGTGCCAGCAGCCTCGCATGGAGGGGTGCTAATGAAAAACTGTTTTTT,CASSLAWRGANEKLFF
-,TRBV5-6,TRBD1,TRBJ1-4,TGTGCCAGCAGCTCTGGACAGGGGGCTTCCTATGAAAAACTGTTTTTT,CASSSGQGASYEKLFF
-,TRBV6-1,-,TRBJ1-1,TGTGCCAGCACTCCCGGAGAGAGCACTGAAGCTTTCTTT,CASTPGESTEAFF
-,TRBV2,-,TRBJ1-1,TGTGCCAGCAGTGCTGTGGAGAGACTGAACACTGAAGCTTTCTTT,CASSAVERLNTEAFF
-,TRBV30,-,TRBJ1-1,TGTGCAGGATGGGAGAACACTGAAGCTTTCTTT,CAGWENTEAFF
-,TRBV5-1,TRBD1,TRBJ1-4,TGCGCCAGCAGCTTGGCAGGGGGCGCCGAAAAACTGTTTTTT,CASSLAGGAEKLFF
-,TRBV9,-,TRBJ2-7,TGTGCCAGCAGCGTGCAGGCGGGAAGCTCCTACGAGCAGTACTTC,CASSVQAGSSYEQYF
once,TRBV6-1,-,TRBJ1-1,TGTGCCAGCGCTGGTGCAGGGGTTTACGGCACTGAAGCTTTCTTT,CASAGAGVYGTEAFF
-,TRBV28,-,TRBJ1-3,TGTGCCAGCAGACCGTACACTGGAAACACCATATATTTT,CASRPYTGNTIYF
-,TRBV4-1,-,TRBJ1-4,TGCGCCAGCAGCCCTACCTTGAGTACAACTAATGAAAAACTGTTTTTT,CASSPTLSTTNEKLFF
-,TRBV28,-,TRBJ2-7,TGTGCCAGCACCCTAGGTCCAATCTCCGAGCAGTACTTC,CASTLGPISEQYF
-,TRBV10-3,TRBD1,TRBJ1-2,TGTGCCATACGGCGGGGACAGGCTATAAATGGCTACACCTTC,CAIRRGQAINGYTF
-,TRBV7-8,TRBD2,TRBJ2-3,TGTGCCAGCAGTCGACTAGCGGGAGAGAGTCCTACGCAGTATTTT,CASSRLAGESPTQYF
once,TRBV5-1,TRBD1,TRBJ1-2,TGCGCCAGCAGCGGTACAGGGGCTCCCCAATTAAACTATGGCTACACCTTC,CASSGTGAPQLNYGYTF
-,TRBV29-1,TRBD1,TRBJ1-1,TGCAGCGTGCGCCGGGTGGTCCGAGGACAGGGTTGGACACTGAACACTGAAGCTTTCTTT,CSVRRVVRGQGWTLNTEAFF
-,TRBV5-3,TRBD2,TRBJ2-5,TGTGCCAGAAGCGGAGCGGGGGAGGGAGAGACCCAGTACTTC,CARSGAGEGETQYF
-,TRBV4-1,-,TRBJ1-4,TGCGCCAGCAGCCTAGTAGGGGGTAATGAAAAACTGTTTTTT,CASSLVGGNEKLFF
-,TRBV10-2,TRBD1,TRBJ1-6,TGCGCCAGCAGTTTCGGACAGGCCACCCCGACCCTCCACTTT,CASSFGQATPTLHF
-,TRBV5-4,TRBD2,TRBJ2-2,TGTGCCAGCAGCCGGGAGGGGGTGACGCTGAACACCGGGGAGCTGTTTTTT,CASSREGVTLNTGELFF
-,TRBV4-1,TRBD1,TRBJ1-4,TGCGCCAGCAGCCAAGTTTGGGGGGACAGAGCCGATGAAAAACTGTTTTTT,CASSQVWGDRADEKLFF
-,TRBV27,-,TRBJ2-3,TGTGCCAGCAGAAGGGGAACGGATACGCAGTATTTT,CASRRGTDTQYF
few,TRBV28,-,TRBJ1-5,TGTGCCAGCAGTTTGATAAGGGCGAATCAGCCCCAGCATTTT,CASSLIRANQPQHF
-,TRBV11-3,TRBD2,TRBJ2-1,TGTGCCAGCAGCTTAGTAGCGGGGGGGAACGGCAATGAGCAGTTCTTC,CASSLVAGGNGNEQFF
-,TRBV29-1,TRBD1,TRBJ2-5,TGCAGCGTTGTCAGGACAGGGAGAGAGACCCAGTACTTC,CSVVRTGRETQYF
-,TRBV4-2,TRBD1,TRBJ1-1,TGTGCCAGCAGCCAAGGACAGGGGGCATCTATGAACACTGAAGCTTTCTTT,CASSQGQGASMNTEAFF
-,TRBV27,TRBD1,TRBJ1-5,TGTGCCAGCAGTTTATCCCGGGACAGGGGTCAGCCCCAGCATTTT,CASSLSRDRGQPQHF
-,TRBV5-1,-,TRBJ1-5,TGCGCCAGCTGGGGGAATAGCAATCAGCCCCAGCATTTT,CASWGNSNQPQHF
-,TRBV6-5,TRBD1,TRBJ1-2,TGTGCCAGCAGATCGGGACAGGGGAATGGCTACACCTTC,CASRSGQGNGYTF
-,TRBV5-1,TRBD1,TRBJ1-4,TGCGCCAGCAGCCTCCAGGGACAGGGTAATGAAAAACTGTTTTTT,CASSLQGQGNEKLFF
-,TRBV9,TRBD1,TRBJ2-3,TGTGCCAGCAGCGTCGGGACAGGGGCTAGCACAGATACGCAGTATTTT,CASSVGTGASTDTQYF